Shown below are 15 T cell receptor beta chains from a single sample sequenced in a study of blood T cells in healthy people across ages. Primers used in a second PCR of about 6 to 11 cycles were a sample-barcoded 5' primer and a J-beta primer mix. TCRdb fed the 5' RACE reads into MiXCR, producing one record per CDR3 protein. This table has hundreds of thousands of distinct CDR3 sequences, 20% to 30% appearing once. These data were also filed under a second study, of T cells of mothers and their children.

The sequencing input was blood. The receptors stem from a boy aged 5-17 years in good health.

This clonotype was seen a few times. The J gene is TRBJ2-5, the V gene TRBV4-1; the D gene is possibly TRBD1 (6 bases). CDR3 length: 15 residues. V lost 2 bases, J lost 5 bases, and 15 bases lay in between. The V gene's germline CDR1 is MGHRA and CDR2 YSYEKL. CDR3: CASSQLGGERETQYF. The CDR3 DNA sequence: TGCGCCAGCAGCCAACTAGGGGGAGAAAGGGAGACCCAGTACTTC.

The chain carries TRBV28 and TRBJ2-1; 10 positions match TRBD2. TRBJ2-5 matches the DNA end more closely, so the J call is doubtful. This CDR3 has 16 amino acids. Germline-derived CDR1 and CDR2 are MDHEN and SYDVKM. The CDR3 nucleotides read TGTGCCAGCAGTTCAATACTAGCGGGGACAAAAGAGACCCAGTACTTC. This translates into CASSSILAGTKETQYF.

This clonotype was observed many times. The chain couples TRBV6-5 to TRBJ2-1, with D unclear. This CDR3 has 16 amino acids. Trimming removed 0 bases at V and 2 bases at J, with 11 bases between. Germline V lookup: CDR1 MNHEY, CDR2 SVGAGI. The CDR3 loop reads CASSYSYGLAYNEQFF. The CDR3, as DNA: TGTGCCAGCAGTTACTCCTACGGTCTAGCCTACAATGAGCAGTTCTTC.

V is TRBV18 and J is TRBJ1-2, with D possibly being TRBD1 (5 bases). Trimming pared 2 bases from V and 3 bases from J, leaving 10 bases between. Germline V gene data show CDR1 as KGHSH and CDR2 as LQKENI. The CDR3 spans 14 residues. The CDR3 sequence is CASSPSGRDYGYTF. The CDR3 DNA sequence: TGTGCCAGCTCACCATCGGGCAGGGACTATGGCTACACCTTC. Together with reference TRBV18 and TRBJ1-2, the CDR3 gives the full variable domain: NAGVMQNPRHLVRRRGQEARLRCSPMKGHSHVYWYRQLPEEGLKFMVYLQKENIIDESGMPKERFSAEFPKEGPSILRIQQVVRGDSAAYFCASSPSGRDYGYTFGSGTRLTVV.

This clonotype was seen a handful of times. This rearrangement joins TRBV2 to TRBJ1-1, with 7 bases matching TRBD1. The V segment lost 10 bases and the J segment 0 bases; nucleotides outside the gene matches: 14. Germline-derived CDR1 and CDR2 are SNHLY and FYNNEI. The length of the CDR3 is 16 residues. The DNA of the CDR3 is TGTGCCACCACCCCAAAGACAGGGTGGATGAACACTGAAGCTTTCTTT. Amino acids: CATTPKTGWMNTEAFF.

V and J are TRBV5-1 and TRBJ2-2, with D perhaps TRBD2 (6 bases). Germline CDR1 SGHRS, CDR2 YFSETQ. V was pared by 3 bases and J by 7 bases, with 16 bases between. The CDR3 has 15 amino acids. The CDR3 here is CASSWPLPGDGELFF. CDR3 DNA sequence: TGCGCCAGCAGCTGGCCCCTCCCGGGGGACGGGGAGCTGTTTTTT.

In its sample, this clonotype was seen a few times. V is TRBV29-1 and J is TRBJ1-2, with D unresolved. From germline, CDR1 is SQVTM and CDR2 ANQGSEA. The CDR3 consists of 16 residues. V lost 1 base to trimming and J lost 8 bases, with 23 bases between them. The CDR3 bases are TGCAGCGTTGAAGTTTCCCCCCTACTGCCCTTTCCGGGCTACACCTTC. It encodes CSVEVSPLLPFPGYTF.

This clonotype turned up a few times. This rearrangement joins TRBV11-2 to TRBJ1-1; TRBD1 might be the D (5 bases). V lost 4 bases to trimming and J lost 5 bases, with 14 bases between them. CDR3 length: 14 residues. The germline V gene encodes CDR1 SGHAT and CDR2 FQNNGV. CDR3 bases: TGTGCCAGCAGCTGGGGACGGGGGGAGACTGAAGCTTTCTTT. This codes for CASSWGRGETEAFF. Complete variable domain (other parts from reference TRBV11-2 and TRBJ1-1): EAGVAQSPRYKIIEKRQSVAFWCNPISGHATLYWYQQILGQGPKLLIQFQNNGVVDDSQLPKDRFSAERLKGVDSTLKIQPAKLEDSAVYLCASSWGRGETEAFFGQGTRLTVV.

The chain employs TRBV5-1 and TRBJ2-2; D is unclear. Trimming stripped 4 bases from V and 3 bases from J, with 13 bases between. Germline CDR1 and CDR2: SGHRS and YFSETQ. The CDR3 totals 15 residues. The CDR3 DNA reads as TGCGCCAGCAGCCCAGACACCCCGGACACCGGGGAGCTGTTTTTT. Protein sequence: CASSPDTPDTGELFF.

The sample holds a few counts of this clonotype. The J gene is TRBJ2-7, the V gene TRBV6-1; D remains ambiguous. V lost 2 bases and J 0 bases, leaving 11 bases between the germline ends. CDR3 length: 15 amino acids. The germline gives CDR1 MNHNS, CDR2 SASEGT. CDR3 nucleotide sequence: TGTGCCAGCAGTGAAACCATACGGAACTCCTACGAGCAGTACTTC. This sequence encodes CASSETIRNSYEQYF.

This chain's CDR3 is CSARIRGDTAYGYTF. The CDR3 region has the DNA TGCAGTGCTAGAATACGGGGTGACACGGCCTATGGCTACACCTTC. The chain uses TRBV20-1 and TRBJ1-2; D is undetermined. Germline V CDR1 and CDR2: DFQATT, SNEGSKA (reference sequence). V lost 2 bases, J lost 4 bases, and 17 bases lay in between. The CDR3 loop spans 15 amino acids.

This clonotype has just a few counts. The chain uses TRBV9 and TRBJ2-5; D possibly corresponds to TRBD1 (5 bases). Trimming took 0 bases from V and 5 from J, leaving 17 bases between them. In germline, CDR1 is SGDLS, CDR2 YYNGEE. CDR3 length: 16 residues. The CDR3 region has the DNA TGTGCCAGCAGCGTAGGAACAGTACCAGGGTGGGAGACCCAGTACTTC. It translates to CASSVGTVPGWETQYF.

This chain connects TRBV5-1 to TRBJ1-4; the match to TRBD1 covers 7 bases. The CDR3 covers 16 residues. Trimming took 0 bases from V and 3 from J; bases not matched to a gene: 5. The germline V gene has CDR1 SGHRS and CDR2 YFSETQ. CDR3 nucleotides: TGCGCCAGCAGCTTGGAGGGGGCCCGTCCTAATGAAAAACTGTTTTTT. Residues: CASSLEGARPNEKLFF. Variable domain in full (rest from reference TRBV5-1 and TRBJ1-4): KAGVTQTPRYLIKTRGQQVTLSCSPISGHRSVSWYQQTPGQGLQFLFEYFSETQRNKGNFPGRFSGRQFSNSRSEMNVSTLELGDSALYLCASSLEGARPNEKLFFGSGTQLSVL.

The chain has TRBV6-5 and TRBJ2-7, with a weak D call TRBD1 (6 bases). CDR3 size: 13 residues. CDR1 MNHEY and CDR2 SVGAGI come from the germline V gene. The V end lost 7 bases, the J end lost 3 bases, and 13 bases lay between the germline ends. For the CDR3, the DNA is TGTGCCAGCACGGGCCCGGACAGCTACGAGCAGTACTTC. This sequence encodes CASTGPDSYEQYF.

CDR3 in amino acids: CAVSAGGQETQYF. DNA of the CDR3: TGTGCCGTCTCGGCGGGGGGACAAGAGACCCAGTACTTC. The chain is built from TRBV6-5 and TRBJ2-5, with TRBD2 matching 8 bases. The V and J ends lost 11 bases and 2 bases, in that order; junction bases with no gene match: 7. CDR1 and CDR2 from the germline V gene are MNHEY and SVGAGI. The CDR3 loop spans 13 amino acids.